The clone carrying this TCR beta chain was recorded a few times. Its specificity is not known. TCRdb re-derived calls from the 5' RACE reads in MiXCR, one entry per CDR3 protein. This repertoire shows 150,000 to 200,000 distinct CDR3 sequences, about 16% found once; its top ten account for over 7.5%. This entry comes from a study of CD8 T cells in ankylosing spondylitis. Study results and caveats: A motif of fewer than ten highly homologous TCR beta variants was seen as apparently characteristic of ankylosing spondylitis blood.

V lost 4 bases to trimming and J lost 7 bases, with 12 bases between them. Looked up from germline, CDR1 is SGHNT and CDR2 is YYREEE (reference sequence). The CDR3 has 13 amino acids. This chain joins TRBV5-4 and TRBJ2-1; weak D call: TRBD2 (6 bases). The sequence was collected from a male donor with ankylosing spondylitis or in good health (not recorded which). Sequenced material: blood, either unsorted or a sorted T cell fraction (not recorded which). CDR3 amino acids: CASSAGNFNEQFF. Here the CDR3 DNA reads TGTGCCAGCAGCGCGGGAAATTTTAATGAGCAGTTCTTC.